This T cell receptor beta chain derives from a study of blood T cell repertoires in COVID-19. In the study overall: Samples of COVID-19 (acute and convalescent) were obtained from the United States, Italy and Spain. T cells, B-cell-depleted T cells, or PBMCs provided the cDNA or gDNA that served as material.

In the authors' workflow: Amplifying reference gene primers gave estimates of nucleated cell counts. Measured with immunoSEQ multiplex PCR; TCRdb has only the in-frame clones, and not every one. V and J calls and clone size come straight from that table; D and trimming were deduced from the DNA. The repertoire holds about 140,000 clones, with roughly 76% as singletons. After removal of 8 bases from V and 3 bases from J, the junction contained 7 bases not matched to a gene. The CDR3 is 13 residues long. Germline values: CDR1 MDHEN, CDR2 SYDVKM. This receptor was identified in a man older than 75 with acute or convalescent COVID-19. V usage is TRBV28 and J usage is TRBJ2-7, with 7 bases aligning to TRBD1. The sequencing sample was made of peripheral blood. CDR3 DNA sequence: TGTGCCAGCCTACGACAGGGATTCTACGAGCAGTACTTC. Its protein product is CASLRQGFYEQYF. Supplemented by reference TRBV28 and TRBJ2-7, the full variable domain reads DVKVTQSSRYLVKRTGEKVFLECVQDMDHENMFWYRQDPGLGLRLIYFSYDVKMKEKGDIPEGYSVSREKKERFSLILESASTNQTSMYLCASLRQGFYEQYFGPGTRLTVT.